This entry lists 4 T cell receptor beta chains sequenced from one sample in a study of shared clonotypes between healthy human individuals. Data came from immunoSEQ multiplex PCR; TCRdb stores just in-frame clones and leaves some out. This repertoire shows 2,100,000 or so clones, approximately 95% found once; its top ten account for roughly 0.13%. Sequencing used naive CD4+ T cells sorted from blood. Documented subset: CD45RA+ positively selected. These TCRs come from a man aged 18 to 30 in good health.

CDR3 sequence (DNA): TGCGCCAGCAGCCGACAGGGATACAATGAGCAGTTCTTC. Its protein product is CASSRQGYNEQFF. V gene TRBV4-3 combines with J gene TRBJ2-1; 7 bases fit TRBD1. This CDR3 contains 13 residues. The junction had 1 base not matched to a gene; V was cut back by 4 bases and J by 4 bases. Germline V gives CDR1 LGHNA, CDR2 YSLEER.

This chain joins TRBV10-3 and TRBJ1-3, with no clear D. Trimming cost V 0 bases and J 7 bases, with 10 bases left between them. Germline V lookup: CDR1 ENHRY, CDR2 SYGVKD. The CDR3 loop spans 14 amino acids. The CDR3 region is CAISESGRANTIYF. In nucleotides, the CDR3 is TGTGCCATCAGTGAGTCGGGTAGGGCTAACACCATATATTTT.

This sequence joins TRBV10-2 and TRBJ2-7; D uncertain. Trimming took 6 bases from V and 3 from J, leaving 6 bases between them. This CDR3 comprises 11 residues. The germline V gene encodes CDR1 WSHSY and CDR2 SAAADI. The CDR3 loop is CASRSFYEQYF. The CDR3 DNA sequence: TGCGCCAGCAGGTCCTTCTACGAGCAGTACTTC.

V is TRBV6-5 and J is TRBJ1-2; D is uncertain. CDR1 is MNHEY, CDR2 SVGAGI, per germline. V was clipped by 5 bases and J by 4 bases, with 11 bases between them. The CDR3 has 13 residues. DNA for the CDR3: TGTGCCAGCAGTACAGCAGGCGGCTATGGCTACACCTTC. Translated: CASSTAGGYGYTF.